These 24 T cell receptor beta chains were sequenced from one sample in a study of control samples from healthy donors and cancer patients. Clones were read by immunoSEQ multiplex PCR, and TCRdb kept only the in-frame ones, dropping some. The table shows 35,000 to 45,000 clones, with approximately 82% occurring only once. Sequencing input: blood. The receptors derive from a man in his 60s in good health.

The rearrangement joins TRBV25-1 to TRBJ1-2, with TRBD1 matching over 11 bases. The CDR3 covers 17 residues. From germline, CDR1 is MGHDK and CDR2 SYGVNS. The V segment lost 5 bases and the J segment 4 bases; nucleotides outside the gene matches: 12. CDR3 amino acids: CASSPTTGTGGGYGYTF. As DNA, the CDR3 is TGTGCCAGCAGTCCAACCACCGGGACAGGGGGAGGCTATGGCTACACCTTC.

The chain joins TRBV7-9 to TRBJ1-2; maybe TRBD1 (5 bases). The CDR3 is 12 amino acids. Germline CDR1 is SEHNR and CDR2 is FQNEAQ (reference sequence). With 3 bases removed from V and 8 bases from J, the gap between germline ends came to 10 bases. The CDR3 loop is CASSFSGVGYTF. Written as DNA, the CDR3 is TGTGCCAGCAGCTTTTCGGGGGTGGGCTACACCTTC. Together with reference TRBV7-9 and TRBJ1-2, the CDR3 gives the full variable domain: DTGVSQNPRHKITKRGQNVTFRCDPISEHNRLYWYRQTLGQGPEFLTYFQNEAQLEKSRLLSDRFSAERPKGSFSTLEIQRTEQGDSAMYLCASSFSGVGYTFGSGTRLTVV.

V and J are TRBV6-2 or TRBV6-3 and TRBJ1-2, with D possibly being TRBD1 (5 bases). CDR1 is MNHEY, CDR2 SVGEGT, per germline. This CDR3 region has 13 residues. The V end lost 2 bases, the J end lost 8 bases, and 12 bases lay between the germline ends. The CDR3 sequence is CASSYMQGGGYTF. The CDR3 bases are TGTGCCAGCAGTTACATGCAGGGAGGAGGCTACACCTTC.

This clone was found once. The chain recombines TRBV24-1 with TRBJ2-3; maybe TRBD2 (6 bases). CDR1 is KGHDR and CDR2 is SFDVKD in the germline V gene. Trimming stripped 4 bases from V and 2 bases from J, with 15 bases between. The CDR3 length is 16 residues. The CDR3 region has the DNA TGTGCCACCAGTGAGCCCCGGGACTCTATCACAGATACGCAGTATTTT. It yields the protein CATSEPRDSITDTQYF.

The CDR3 DNA is TGTGCCAGCAGCTTACAACGGTCCGCAGATACGCAGTATTTT. It encodes CASSLQRSADTQYF. The chain employs TRBV11-2 and TRBJ2-3; D unresolved. The CDR3 sequence is 14 residues long. CDR1 and CDR2 (germline): SGHAT, FQNNGV. V shed 2 bases and J shed 4 bases, with 10 bases lying between them. Complete variable domain (other parts from reference TRBV11-2 and TRBJ2-3): EAGVAQSPRYKIIEKRQSVAFWCNPISGHATLYWYQQILGQGPKLLIQFQNNGVVDDSQLPKDRFSAERLKGVDSTLKIQPAKLEDSAVYLCASSLQRSADTQYFGPGTRLTVL.

This clone was picked up a small number of times. The CDR3 DNA follows: TGTGCCAGTAAGGTACAGTCTACTAGCACAGATACGCAGTATTTT. Encoded protein: CASKVQSTSTDTQYF. The rearrangement joins TRBV19 to TRBJ2-3; unclear D gene. The germline gives CDR1 LNHDA, CDR2 SQIVND (reference sequence). V lost 7 bases, J lost 0 bases, and 14 bases lay in between. This CDR3 spans 15 amino acids. The full variable domain, its missing parts supplied by reference TRBV19 and TRBJ2-3, is DGGITQSPKYLFRKEGQNVTLSCEQNLNHDAMYWYRQDPGQGLRLIYYSQIVNDFQKGDIAEGYSVSREKKESFPLTVTSAQKNPTAFYLCASKVQSTSTDTQYFGPGTRLTVL.

The CDR3 is CASTVGGGGNSPLHF. Written as DNA, the CDR3 is TGTGCCAGCACCGTAGGGGGAGGAGGAAATTCACCCCTCCACTTT. The chain links TRBV7-8 to TRBJ1-6; D possibly corresponds to TRBD1 (6 bases). CDR3 length equals 15 residues. Germline V CDR1 and CDR2: SGHVS, FQNEAQ. V was trimmed by 7 bases and J by 7 bases, leaving 17 bases between them.

The chain is built from TRBV6-1 and TRBJ1-5; D might be TRBD1 (5 bases). V was clipped by 2 bases and J by 5 bases, with 10 bases between them. Germline V lookup: CDR1 MNHNS, CDR2 SASEGT. The CDR3 spans 14 residues. The CDR3 here is CASSEWGGDQPQHF. The CDR3 bases are TGTGCCAGCAGTGAATGGGGGGGGGATCAGCCCCAGCATTTT.

The sample holds a few counts of this clone. The chain is built from TRBV19 and TRBJ1-5; D uncertain. V was shortened by 3 bases and J by 2 bases, with 2 bases between the two germline ends. Germline CDR1 reads LNHDA; CDR2 reads SQIVND (reference sequence). The CDR3 covers 12 residues. Here the CDR3 reads CASSMGNQPQHF. CDR3 nucleotides: TGTGCCAGTAGTATGGGCAATCAGCCCCAGCATTTT.

This CDR3 reads CASSEGGLAGGKETQYF. The CDR3 DNA reads TGTGCCAGCAGCGAGGGGGGACTAGCGGGAGGGAAAGAGACCCAGTACTTC. This chain uses TRBV9 with TRBJ2-5, with TRBD2 matching over 16 bases. Germline CDR1 is SGDLS and CDR2 is YYNGEE. Trimming took 3 bases from V and 3 from J; bases not matched to a gene: 5. CDR3 length: 17 amino acids.

The gene calls are TRBV7-9 and TRBJ2-1; 14 bases line up with TRBD2. Germline CDR1 reads SEHNR; CDR2 reads FQNEAQ (reference sequence). The CDR3 runs to 18 residues. Trimming took 5 bases from V and 9 from J; bases not matched to a gene: 15. Here the CDR3 reads CASSPRLAGGPISGEQFF. In DNA, the CDR3 is TGTGCCAGCAGCCCCAGACTAGCGGGGGGGCCTATCTCGGGTGAGCAGTTCTTC.

Only one count was recorded for this clone. Here the CDR3 DNA reads TGCGCCAGCAGCCAAAGTGACAGGGCTGGAAACACCATATATTTT. Translating it yields CASSQSDRAGNTIYF. The chain joins TRBV4-3 to TRBJ1-3; TRBD1 matches 7 bases. The CDR3 is made up of 15 amino acids. The V gene's germline CDR1 is LGHNA and CDR2 YSLEER. J lost 2 bases, V lost 2 bases, and 3 bases had no gene match.

The chain links TRBV3-1 (or the pseudogene TRBV3-2) to TRBJ2-7; D possibly corresponds to TRBD2 (6 bases). Trimming left V 5 bases short and J 0 bases short, with 8 bases between. In germline, CDR1 is LGHDT, CDR2 YNNKEL (reference sequence). The CDR3 covers 13 residues. The CDR3 loop reads CASSSLASYEQYF. The CDR3 nucleotides are TGTGCCAGCAGCTCACTAGCCTCCTACGAGCAGTACTTC.

This clone was observed a few times. The same CDR3 arises from other DNA sequences in this sample as well. The V call is TRBV19, the J call TRBJ1-5; D may be TRBD1 (5 bases). Trimming took off 2 bases at V and 2 bases at J, with 13 bases between the two ends. CDR1 LNHDA and CDR2 SQIVND come from the germline V gene (reference sequence). The CDR3 consists of 16 residues. Here the CDR3 reads CASSITNRGGNQPQHF. The CDR3 region has the DNA TGTGCCAGTAGTATAACGAATCGAGGGGGCAATCAGCCCCAGCATTTT.

This rearrangement joins TRBV27 to TRBJ1-4; D is unclear. CDR1 MNHEY and CDR2 SMNVEV come from the germline V gene (reference sequence). The V end lost 8 bases, the J end lost 8 bases, and 18 bases lay between the germline ends. The CDR3 loop spans 14 amino acids. CDR3 region: CASSAQRDFEKLFF. The CDR3 DNA is TGTGCCAGCTCGGCTCAAAGGGATTTCGAAAAACTGTTTTTT.

This clone has more than one count but fewer than ten. The rearrangement uses TRBV6-5 and TRBJ1-2; D is possibly TRBD1 (5 bases). The length of the CDR3 is 15 residues. CDR1 is MNHEY, CDR2 SVGAGI, per germline. V was shortened by 4 bases and J by 5 bases, with 17 bases between the two germline ends. The CDR3 is CASSFTGSRDYGYTF. Here the CDR3 DNA reads TGTGCCAGCAGTTTCACAGGTTCCCGGGATTATGGCTACACCTTC.

V and J are TRBV5-6 and TRBJ1-5; D is unresolved. CDR1 and CDR2 from the germline V gene are SGHDT and YYEEEE. The CDR3 contains 13 residues. V was cut by 1 base and J by 1 base, with 3 bases left in between. DNA for the CDR3: TGTGCCAGCAGCTTGAACAGCAATCAGCCCCAGCATTTT. It translates to CASSLNSNQPQHF.

Only one count was recorded for this clone. The V call is TRBV6-5, the J call TRBJ2-1, with 8 nucleotides matching TRBD1. The CDR3 sequence is 15 residues long. Germline assignment: CDR1 MNHEY and CDR2 SVGAGI. J gave up 7 bases and V 5 bases, and 10 bases lay outside the gene matches. In DNA form, the CDR3 reads TGTGCCAGCAGTCTGCCCGGGACAGGTGTAAATGAGCAGTTCTTC. Amino acids: CASSLPGTGVNEQFF.

The V gene is TRBV5-6, the J gene TRBJ1-2; 9 nucleotides align to TRBD1. The CDR3 sequence is 13 residues long. Germline V gene lookup returns CDR1 SGHDT and CDR2 YYEEEE. Trimming took 4 bases from V and 6 from J; bases not matched to a gene: 4. The CDR3 nucleotides are TGTGCCAGCAGCCTCGACAGGGGGAATGGCTACACCTTC. It translates to CASSLDRGNGYTF.

This rearrangement joins TRBV9 to TRBJ2-7, with D possibly being TRBD2 (5 bases). Germline CDR1 and CDR2: SGDLS and YYNGEE. The CDR3 runs 15 residues. The V end lost 0 bases, the J end lost 0 bases, and 10 bases lay between the germline ends. The CDR3 DNA is TGTGCCAGCAGCGTAGGTAGCGCCTACTCCTACGAGCAGTACTTC. As protein: CASSVGSAYSYEQYF. Looking up the rest from reference TRBV9 and TRBJ2-7 gives the full variable domain: DSGVTQTPKHLITATGQRVTLRCSPRSGDLSVYWYQQSLDQGLQFLIQYYNGEERAKGNILERFSAQQFPDLHSELNLSSLELGDSALYFCASSVGSAYSYEQYFGPGTRLTVT.

This rearrangement joins TRBV11-3 to TRBJ2-1; unclear D gene. With 1 base removed from V and 5 bases from J, the gap between germline ends came to 9 bases. Germline-derived CDR1 and CDR2 are SGHNT and YENEEA. This CDR3 has 14 residues. DNA of the CDR3: TGTGCCAGCAGCTTAGGTGTTTGGAACAATGAGCAGTTCTTC. Translation: CASSLGVWNNEQFF.

This sequence joins TRBV5-4 and TRBJ1-1, with D tentatively TRBD1 (5 bases). Trimming removed 3 bases at V and 0 bases at J, with 15 bases between. This CDR3 comprises 16 residues. CDR1 and CDR2 (germline): SGHNT, YYREEE (reference sequence). CDR3 sequence reads: CASSSAERGLNTEAFF. The DNA for the CDR3 is TGTGCCAGCAGCTCCGCCGAAAGGGGATTGAACACTGAAGCTTTCTTT. Full variable domain (rest looked up from reference TRBV5-4 and TRBJ1-1): ETGVTQSPTHLIKTRGQQVTLRCSSQSGHNTVSWYQQALGQGPQFIFQYYREEENGRGNFPPRFSGLQFPNYSSELNVNALELDDSALYLCASSSAERGLNTEAFFGQGTRLTVV.

The chain combines TRBV30 with TRBJ2-1; D gene unclear. This CDR3 is 15 amino acids long. Per germline, CDR1 GTSNPN and CDR2 SVGIG (reference sequence). Trimming took 4 bases from V and 2 from J, leaving 15 bases between them. The CDR3 protein is CAWMRARSTYNEQFF. The CDR3 nucleotides read TGTGCCTGGATGAGAGCTCGATCAACCTACAATGAGCAGTTCTTC.

The rearrangement uses TRBV2 and TRBJ2-7; 7 bases fit TRBD1. Unmatched junction bases numbered 9, after V lost 2 bases and J lost 2 bases. The CDR3 contains 16 residues. Germline CDR1 and CDR2: SNHLY and FYNNEI. CDR3 DNA: TGTGCCAGCAGTGAACCCGGGACAGAGGTTACCTACGAGCAGTACTTC. Protein sequence: CASSEPGTEVTYEQYF.